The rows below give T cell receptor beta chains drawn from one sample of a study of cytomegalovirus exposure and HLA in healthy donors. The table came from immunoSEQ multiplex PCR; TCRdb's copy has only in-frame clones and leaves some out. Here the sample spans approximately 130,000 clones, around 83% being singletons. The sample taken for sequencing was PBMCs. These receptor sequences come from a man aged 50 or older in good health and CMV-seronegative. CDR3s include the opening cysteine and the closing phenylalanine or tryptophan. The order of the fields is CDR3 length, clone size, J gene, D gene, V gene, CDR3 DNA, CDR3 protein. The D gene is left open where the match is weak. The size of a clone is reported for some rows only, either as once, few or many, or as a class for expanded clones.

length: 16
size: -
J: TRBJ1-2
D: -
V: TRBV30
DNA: TGTGCCTGGAGTGTACACGAGGGAGGGGTCGACTATGGCTACACCTTC
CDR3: CAWSVHEGGVDYGYTF

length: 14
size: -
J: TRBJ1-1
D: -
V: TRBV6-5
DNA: TGTGCCAGCAGTTCGGGAGGGAGCGTCACTGAAGCTTTCTTT
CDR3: CASSSGGSVTEAFF

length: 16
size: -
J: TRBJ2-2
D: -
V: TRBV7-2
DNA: TGTGCCAGCAGCTTAGTGCCGGGGGGCTATGGCGGGGAGCTGTTTTTT
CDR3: CASSLVPGGYGGELFF

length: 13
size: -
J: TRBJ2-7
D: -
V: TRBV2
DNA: TGTGCCAGCAGTGAGGACAGCTCCTACGAGCAGTACTTC
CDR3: CASSEDSSYEQYF

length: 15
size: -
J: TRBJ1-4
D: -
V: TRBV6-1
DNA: TGTGCCAGCATTTCCATGACAGCAACTAATGAAAAACTGTTTTTT
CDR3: CASISMTATNEKLFF

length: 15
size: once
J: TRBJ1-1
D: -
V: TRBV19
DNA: TGTGCCAGTAGTTACGGGGGGCGGTTGAACACTGAAGCTTTCTTT
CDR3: CASSYGGRLNTEAFF

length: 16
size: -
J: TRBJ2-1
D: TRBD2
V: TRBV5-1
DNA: TGCGCCAGCAGCCCCTCGGGACTAGCGGATTACAATGAGCAGTTCTTC
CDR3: CASSPSGLADYNEQFF

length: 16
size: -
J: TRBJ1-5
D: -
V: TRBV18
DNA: TGTGCCAGCTCTAAGAACGTCGGGGGAAGCAATCAGCCCCAGCATTTT
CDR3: CASSKNVGGSNQPQHF

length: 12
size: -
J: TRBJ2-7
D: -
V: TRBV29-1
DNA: TGCAGCGTTGAAGTTGGGGCAAGTTGGCAGTACTTC
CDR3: CSVEVGASWQYF

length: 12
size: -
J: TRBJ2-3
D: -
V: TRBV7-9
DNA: TGTGCCAGCAGCGGGCTTGTGGATACGCAGTATTTT
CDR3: CASSGLVDTQYF

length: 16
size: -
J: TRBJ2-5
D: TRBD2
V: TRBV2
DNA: TGTGCCAGCAGTGAAAGGACTAGCGGGGGGGGAGAGACCCAGTACTTC
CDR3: CASSERTSGGGETQYF

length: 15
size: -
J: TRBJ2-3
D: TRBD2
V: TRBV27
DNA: TGTGCCAGCAGTTTGGGGCTAGCGGTCACAGATACGCAGTATTTT
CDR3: CASSLGLAVTDTQYF

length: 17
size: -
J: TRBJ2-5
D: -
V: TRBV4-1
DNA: TGCGCCAGCAGCCAAGGAATTGGGGGCGACCCCCAAGAGACCCAGTACTTC
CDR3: CASSQGIGGDPQETQYF

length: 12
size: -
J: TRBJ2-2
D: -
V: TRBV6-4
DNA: TGTGCCAGCAGTGACTCTAGCGGGGAGCTGTTTTTT
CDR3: CASSDSSGELFF

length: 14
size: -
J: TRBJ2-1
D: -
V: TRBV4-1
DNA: TGCGCCAGCAGCCAAGGGGTATTCGGGAATGAGCAGTTCTTC
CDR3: CASSQGVFGNEQFF

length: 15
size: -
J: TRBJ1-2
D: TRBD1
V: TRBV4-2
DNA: TGTGCCAGCAGCCAAGGGGGGACAGAGAACTATGGCTACACCTTC
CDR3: CASSQGGTENYGYTF

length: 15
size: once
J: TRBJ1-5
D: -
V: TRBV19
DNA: TGTGCCAGTAGTATCCAGATTTATAGCAATCAGCCCCAGCATTTT
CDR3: CASSIQIYSNQPQHF